This section outlines one T cell receptor beta chain sequence together with its context. The antigen is undetermined. Given a much more abundant clone one base away, this may be a read error. The sample originates from a study of regulatory T cells in long-lasting Graves disease. Study-wide results and caveats: When disease was persistent, TRBV28, TRBJ1-2 and TRBJ2-5 were the favored segments.

With 3 bases removed from V and 3 bases from J, the gap between germline ends came to 15 bases. This CDR3 spans 16 amino acids. Specified time point: persistent/refractory GD, antithyroid drugs over 5 years with positive TRAb. Making the TCR library involved RNA that had been extracted from PBMCs. It was American Thyroid Association guidelines that determined Graves' disease diagnosis. Staff drew nine milliliters of peripheral blood into EDTA tubes. Sequencing libraries for TCR beta were prepared with iRepertoire HTBI primers and Arm-PCR of CDR3 regions. One entry per CDR3 protein, called by TCRdb with MiXCR from the multiplex PCR reads. The repertoire consists of 350,000 to 500,000 distinct CDR3 sequences, with 20% to 25% occurring once and the leading ten covering 13% to 15%.

The sequence derives from a female donor with Graves disease. V is TRBV12-3 or TRBV12-4 and J is TRBJ1-5, with D tentatively TRBD1 (5 bases). The input for sequencing was peripheral blood mononuclear cells (PBMCs), taken when the disease was refractory, from a patient treated with antithyroid drugs. CDR3 nucleotides: TGTGCCAGCAGTTTGGCGGGGGACGGTAACAATCAGCCCCAGCATTTT. Residues: CASSLAGDGNNQPQHF.